A selection of T cell receptor beta chains follows, all from one sample in a study of blood T cell repertoires in COVID-19. The protocol was immunoSEQ multiplex PCR, while the TCRdb copy is restricted to in-frame clones and leaves out a portion. The sample consists of approximately 260,000 clones, approximately 90% of them appearing once. Sequenced material: peripheral blood. These receptors were taken from a man aged 18 to 35 with active or convalescent COVID-19. Both conserved end residues are part of each CDR3. Fields, in order: D gene, clone size, V gene, J gene, CDR3 protein, CDR3 DNA. The D gene is left open where the match is weak. Expanded clones are given a class, and other clones once, few, many or no size at all.

NA	NA	TRBV4-1	TRBJ1-1	CASSHGNTEAFF	TGCGCCAGCAGCCACGGGAACACTGAAGCTTTCTTT
NA	NA	TRBV27	TRBJ1-1	CASSLREYTEAFF	TGTGCCAGCAGTTTGAGGGAGTACACTGAAGCTTTCTTT
TRBD1	NA	TRBV7-3	TRBJ2-2	CASSLFRTLTGRTNTGELFF	TGTGCCAGCAGCTTGTTCCGAACTCTGACAGGGAGAACAAACACCGGGGAGCTGTTTTTT
TRBD1	once	TRBV6-6	TRBJ2-5	CASTTQGETQYF	TGTGCCAGCACTACACAGGGGGAGACCCAGTACTTC
NA	once	TRBV6-5	TRBJ2-3	CASSYSPGTDTQYF	TGTGCCAGCAGTTACTCCCCCGGCACAGATACGCAGTATTTT
NA	NA	TRBV9	TRBJ1-3	CASSGNRESSGNTIYF	TGTGCCAGCAGCGGAAACAGGGAGTCCTCTGGAAACACCATATATTTT
TRBD2	NA	TRBV3-1/TRBV3-2	TRBJ2-5	CASSQSGTSAPGDDWETQYF	TGTGCCAGCAGCCAGTCCGGGACTAGCGCCCCAGGGGATGACTGGGAGACCCAGTACTTC
TRBD1	NA	TRBV7-9	TRBJ1-1	CASSSPMGDRGLDTEAFF	TGTGCCAGCAGCTCTCCTATGGGGGACAGGGGGCTTGACACTGAAGCTTTCTTT
TRBD1	once	TRBV6-5	TRBJ2-5	CASNPWQGAKETQYF	TGTGCCAGCAACCCCTGGCAGGGGGCAAAGGAGACCCAGTACTTC
TRBD2	NA	TRBV19	TRBJ2-1	CASSKRVGAGGNEQFF	TGTGCCAGTAGTAAGAGGGTAGGAGCGGGAGGGAATGAGCAGTTCTTC
TRBD2	NA	TRBV19	TRBJ2-6	CASSPRGGLARGANVLTF	TGTGCCAGCAGCCCTAGGGGGGGACTAGCTCGTGGGGCCAACGTCCTGACTTTC
TRBD2	NA	TRBV6-2/TRBV6-3	TRBJ2-1	CASSYTGLAGGPGDEQFF	TGTGCCAGCAGTTATACGGGACTAGCGGGAGGGCCAGGGGATGAGCAGTTCTTC
TRBD2	NA	TRBV30	TRBJ2-1	CAWSLGVGGLVYNEQFF	TGTGCCTGGAGTCTAGGGGTCGGAGGACTAGTCTACAATGAGCAGTTCTTC
NA	NA	TRBV6-5	TRBJ1-5	CASSYQRDSNQPQHF	TGTGCCAGCAGTTATCAACGGGATAGCAATCAGCCCCAGCATTTT
TRBD2	NA	TRBV9	TRBJ2-1	CASSPEVAGGGQFF	TGTGCCAGCTCCCCCGAGGTAGCGGGAGGAGGGCAGTTCTTC
TRBD2	NA	TRBV9	TRBJ2-5	CASSVTGTSGIETQYF	TGTGCCAGCAGCGTAACCGGGACTAGCGGGATAGAGACCCAGTACTTC
TRBD1	NA	TRBV7-9	TRBJ2-7	CASSKGQGAWEQYF	TGTGCCAGCAGCAAGGGACAGGGGGCCTGGGAGCAGTACTTC
TRBD1	many	TRBV15	TRBJ1-6	CATSRDRQGNSPLHF	TGTGCCACCAGCAGAGATAGACAGGGTAATTCACCCCTCCACTTT
TRBD1	NA	TRBV11-2	TRBJ2-1	CASSPGTGVLSSYNEQFF	TGTGCCAGCAGCCCCGGGACAGGGGTCCTTAGCTCCTACAATGAGCAGTTCTTC
NA	NA	TRBV28	TRBJ1-5	CASSFEQGFNQPQHF	TGTGCCAGCAGTTTTGAGCAGGGTTTCAATCAGCCCCAGCATTTT
NA	NA	TRBV18	TRBJ2-5	CASSPSDNEETQYF	TGTGCCAGCTCACCATCCGACAATGAAGAGACCCAGTACTTC
TRBD2	NA	TRBV5-4	TRBJ2-5	CASSKGLAGQETQYF	TGTGCCAGCAGCAAGGGACTAGCGGGCCAAGAGACCCAGTACTTC
NA	NA	TRBV4-2	TRBJ2-7	CASSQDRGARTF	TGTGCCAGCAGCCAAGATCGGGGGGCGAGGACCTTC
NA	NA	TRBV28	TRBJ1-2	CASRAWQGIGGYTF	TGTGCCTCCAGGGCCTGGCAGGGGATAGGTGGCTACACCTTC
NA	NA	TRBV20-1	TRBJ2-1	CSASQIITGNEQFF	TGCAGTGCTAGTCAAATCATTACCGGCAATGAGCAGTTCTTC
TRBD2	once	TRBV9	TRBJ2-4	CASSPGGNIQYF	TGTGCCAGCAGCCCCGGGGGGAACATTCAGTACTTC
NA	once	TRBV15	TRBJ1-6	CATSLSGVSPLHF	TGTGCCACCAGCTTGTCCGGGGTTTCACCCCTCCACTTT
TRBD1	NA	TRBV5-1	TRBJ2-3	CASRPGQGDGDTQYF	TGCGCCAGCAGGCCGGGACAGGGGGATGGGGATACGCAGTATTTT